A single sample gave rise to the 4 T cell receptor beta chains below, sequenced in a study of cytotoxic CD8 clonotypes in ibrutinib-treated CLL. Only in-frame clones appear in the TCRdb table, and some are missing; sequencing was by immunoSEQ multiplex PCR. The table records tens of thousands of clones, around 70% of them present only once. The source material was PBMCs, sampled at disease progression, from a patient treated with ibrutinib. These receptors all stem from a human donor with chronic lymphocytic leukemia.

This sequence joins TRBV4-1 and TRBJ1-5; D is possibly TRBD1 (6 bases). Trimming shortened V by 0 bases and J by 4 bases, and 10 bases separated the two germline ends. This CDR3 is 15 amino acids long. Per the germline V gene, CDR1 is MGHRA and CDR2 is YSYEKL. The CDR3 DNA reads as TGCGCCAGCAGCCAAGATGCCAGGGGTAATCAGCCCCAGCATTTT. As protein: CASSQDARGNQPQHF.

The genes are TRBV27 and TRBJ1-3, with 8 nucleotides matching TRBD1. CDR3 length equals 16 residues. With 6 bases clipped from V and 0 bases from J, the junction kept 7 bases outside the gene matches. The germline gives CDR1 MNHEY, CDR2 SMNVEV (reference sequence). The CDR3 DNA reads TGTGCCAGCAGCCTACAGGGGGGGGGCTCTGGAAACACCATATATTTT. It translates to CASSLQGGGSGNTIYF.

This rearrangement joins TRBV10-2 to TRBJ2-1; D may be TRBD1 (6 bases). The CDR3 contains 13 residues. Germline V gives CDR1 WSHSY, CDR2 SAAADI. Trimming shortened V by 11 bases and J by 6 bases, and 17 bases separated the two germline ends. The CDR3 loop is CAPEIPDSNEQFF. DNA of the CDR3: TGCGCCCCTGAAATCCCGGACAGCAATGAGCAGTTCTTC.

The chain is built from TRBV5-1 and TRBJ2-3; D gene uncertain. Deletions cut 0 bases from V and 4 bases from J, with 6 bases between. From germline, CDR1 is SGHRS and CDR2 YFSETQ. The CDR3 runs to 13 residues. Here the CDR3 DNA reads TGCGCCAGCAGCTTGGTAGCTCCAGATACGCAGTATTTT. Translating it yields CASSLVAPDTQYF.